Listed below are T cell receptor beta chains from one sample, sequenced in a study of T-cell memory formation after mild COVID-19. TCRdb re-called the 5' RACE reads through MiXCR, storing one row per CDR3 protein. The sample contains about 270,000 distinct CDR3 sequences, about a sixth of which appear only once. The material sequenced was PBMCs or a T cell subset sorted from them (not recorded which). These receptors came from a man between 18 and 29 years old who had mild COVID-19 (a few samples of this study predate the infection). Cell type and time point are not known. Each CDR3 is given with its conserved first and last residue. A D gene is named only where the DNA matches it firmly. Clone size appears in some rows only: once, few, many, or a class for an expanded clone.

abundance: many; j_gene: TRBJ2-7; v_gene: TRBV12-3/TRBV12-4; d_gene: TRBD1; CDR3nt: TGTGCCAGCAGAATGGGACAGGGCCCCTACGAGCAGTACTTC; CDR3aa: CASRMGQGPYEQYF
abundance: few; j_gene: TRBJ2-3; v_gene: TRBV6-5; d_gene: -; CDR3nt: TGTGCCACCTCCGATACGCCCACAGATACGCAGTATTTT; CDR3aa: CATSDTPTDTQYF
abundance: few; j_gene: TRBJ1-5; v_gene: TRBV20-1; d_gene: -; CDR3nt: TGCAGTAGACGGGGCAGGGGTAGCAATCAGCCCCAGCATTTT; CDR3aa: CSRRGRGSNQPQHF
abundance: -; j_gene: TRBJ2-3; v_gene: TRBV4-1; d_gene: -; CDR3nt: TGCGCCAGCAGCCAAGGACCCGGAGATACGCAGTATTTT; CDR3aa: CASSQGPGDTQYF
abundance: few; j_gene: TRBJ2-7; v_gene: TRBV4-1; d_gene: -; CDR3nt: TGCGCCAGCAGCCAAGAAGGGCTTGGGCTAGCCGGAGGGCAGTACTTC; CDR3aa: CASSQEGLGLAGGQYF
abundance: few; j_gene: TRBJ2-1; v_gene: TRBV10-3; d_gene: TRBD2; CDR3nt: TGTGCCATCAGTGATACTAGCGAAACCTACAATGAGCAGTTCTTC; CDR3aa: CAISDTSETYNEQFF
abundance: few; j_gene: TRBJ2-5; v_gene: TRBV28; d_gene: TRBD2; CDR3nt: TGTGCCGAGTCGGGGGGGGGTCCAGGACTCAAGACCCAGTACTTC; CDR3aa: CAESGGGPGLKTQYF
abundance: -; j_gene: TRBJ2-7; v_gene: TRBV5-1; d_gene: -; CDR3nt: TGCGCCAGCAGCCTGGCGGGACGGTCATCGGCGCAGTACTTC; CDR3aa: CASSLAGRSSAQYF
abundance: -; j_gene: TRBJ2-1; v_gene: TRBV18; d_gene: -; CDR3nt: TGTGCCAGCTCAGATCGGACTTCCCGCCGCAATGAGCAGTTCTTC; CDR3aa: CASSDRTSRRNEQFF
abundance: -; j_gene: TRBJ2-3; v_gene: TRBV10-3; d_gene: TRBD1; CDR3nt: TGTGCCATCGGACAGGGGACGAACACAGATACGCAGTATTTT; CDR3aa: CAIGQGTNTDTQYF
abundance: -; j_gene: TRBJ2-1; v_gene: TRBV7-8; d_gene: TRBD2; CDR3nt: TGTGCCAGCAGCCCCTGGAGCGGGGACTACAATGAGCAGTTCTTC; CDR3aa: CASSPWSGDYNEQFF
abundance: few; j_gene: TRBJ2-7; v_gene: TRBV4-3; d_gene: TRBD1; CDR3nt: TGCGCCAGCAGGACCGGACAGGGGGCTGAAGAGCAGTACTTC; CDR3aa: CASRTGQGAEEQYF
abundance: few; j_gene: TRBJ2-5; v_gene: TRBV6-5; d_gene: TRBD1; CDR3nt: TGTGCCAGCAGTCAAAGGGGGCAAAGGACCCAGTACTTC; CDR3aa: CASSQRGQRTQYF
abundance: few; j_gene: TRBJ2-1; v_gene: TRBV12-3/TRBV12-4; d_gene: TRBD2; CDR3nt: TGTGCCAGCGGGAGCCGGGGGGGTGAGCAGTTCTTC; CDR3aa: CASGSRGGEQFF
abundance: few; j_gene: TRBJ2-2; v_gene: TRBV7-2; d_gene: -; CDR3nt: TGTGCCAGCAGCTTACCGGGTAGGAGCACCGGGGAGCTGTTTTTT; CDR3aa: CASSLPGRSTGELFF
abundance: -; j_gene: TRBJ1-1; v_gene: TRBV7-9; d_gene: -; CDR3nt: TGTGCCAGCAGCCGGGCGGGGGCTGTTAACACTGAAGCTTTCTTT; CDR3aa: CASSRAGAVNTEAFF
abundance: few; j_gene: TRBJ1-1; v_gene: TRBV4-3; d_gene: -; CDR3nt: TGCGCCAGCAGCCAAGTCATCCCGCATTACAGGGACACTGAAGCTTTCTTT; CDR3aa: CASSQVIPHYRDTEAFF
abundance: -; j_gene: TRBJ2-3; v_gene: TRBV5-1; d_gene: -; CDR3nt: TGCGCCAGCAGCCTTCGACAGAACCTGGCCACAGATACGCAGTATTTT; CDR3aa: CASSLRQNLATDTQYF
abundance: -; j_gene: TRBJ2-1; v_gene: TRBV25-1; d_gene: TRBD1; CDR3nt: TGTGCCAGCACCCCGGGACAGGGGAGGGATGAGCAGTTCTTC; CDR3aa: CASTPGQGRDEQFF
abundance: -; j_gene: TRBJ2-7; v_gene: TRBV6-2/TRBV6-3; d_gene: -; CDR3nt: TGTGCCAGCAGTTACCCTCGTCTAGCCCTCTCCTACGAGCAGTACTTC; CDR3aa: CASSYPRLALSYEQYF
abundance: many; j_gene: TRBJ1-1; v_gene: TRBV18; d_gene: -; CDR3nt: TGTGCCAGCTCACCACCGGTGAACACTGAAGCTTTCTTT; CDR3aa: CASSPPVNTEAFF
abundance: -; j_gene: TRBJ1-6; v_gene: TRBV2; d_gene: -; CDR3nt: TGTGCCAGCAGTGAATTAGGGGGGAGTAATTCACCCCTCCACTTT; CDR3aa: CASSELGGSNSPLHF
abundance: many; j_gene: TRBJ2-5; v_gene: TRBV9; d_gene: -; CDR3nt: TGTGCCAGCAGCGACGACGGTCACGAGACCCAGTACTTC; CDR3aa: CASSDDGHETQYF
abundance: few; j_gene: TRBJ1-2; v_gene: TRBV28; d_gene: TRBD1; CDR3nt: TGTGCCAGCAGTGCCGCTACTCAGACAGGGATCAACTATGGCTACACCTTC; CDR3aa: CASSAATQTGINYGYTF
abundance: -; j_gene: TRBJ2-6; v_gene: TRBV21-1; d_gene: -; CDR3nt: TGTGCCAGCAGCAGAGGGCGGCAGGGGGCCAACGTCCTGACTTTC; CDR3aa: CASSRGRQGANVLTF
abundance: many; j_gene: TRBJ1-1; v_gene: TRBV7-9; d_gene: -; CDR3nt: TGTGCCAGCAGCTCCCAGGAGAACACTGAAGCTTTCTTT; CDR3aa: CASSSQENTEAFF
abundance: -; j_gene: TRBJ2-3; v_gene: TRBV12-3/TRBV12-4; d_gene: -; CDR3nt: TGTGCCAGCAGTCACCTCACAGATACGCAGTATTTT; CDR3aa: CASSHLTDTQYF
abundance: once; j_gene: TRBJ2-5; v_gene: TRBV15; d_gene: -; CDR3nt: TGTGCCACCAGCACCTCCTGGCAGTGGGAGACCCAGTACTTC; CDR3aa: CATSTSWQWETQYF
abundance: -; j_gene: TRBJ1-4; v_gene: TRBV5-6; d_gene: -; CDR3nt: TGTGCCAGCAGCGGGGTAGGGAGTGAAAAACTGTTTTTT; CDR3aa: CASSGVGSEKLFF
abundance: few; j_gene: TRBJ2-7; v_gene: TRBV6-1; d_gene: TRBD1; CDR3nt: TGTGCCAGCAGTGAAGTTCTACAGGGGAACTACGAGCAGTACTTC; CDR3aa: CASSEVLQGNYEQYF
abundance: few; j_gene: TRBJ1-1; v_gene: TRBV5-4; d_gene: TRBD1; CDR3nt: TGTGCCAGCAGACCTAGGGACAGGGAAGAAGCTTTCTTT; CDR3aa: CASRPRDREEAFF
abundance: -; j_gene: TRBJ2-7; v_gene: TRBV12-3/TRBV12-4; d_gene: -; CDR3nt: TGTGCCAGCAGTACAACGGGGGCCGACTCCTACGAGCAGTACTTC; CDR3aa: CASSTTGADSYEQYF
abundance: few; j_gene: TRBJ1-2; v_gene: TRBV12-3/TRBV12-4; d_gene: -; CDR3nt: TGTGCCAGCAGTTTCCGGGTCGGCTATGGCTACACCTTC; CDR3aa: CASSFRVGYGYTF
abundance: -; j_gene: TRBJ2-1; v_gene: TRBV5-6; d_gene: TRBD1; CDR3nt: TGTGCCAGCAGCTGGGGGACAGGGTCCTACAATGAGCAGTTCTTC; CDR3aa: CASSWGTGSYNEQFF
abundance: few; j_gene: TRBJ2-5; v_gene: TRBV20-1; d_gene: -; CDR3nt: TGCAGTGCTAGAGACAGGCGGGCCCAGTACTTC; CDR3aa: CSARDRRAQYF
abundance: -; j_gene: TRBJ2-1; v_gene: TRBV28; d_gene: TRBD2; CDR3nt: TGTGCCAGCAGTTCCGGACTAGCGGGGGGGTACAATGAGCAGTTCTTC; CDR3aa: CASSSGLAGGYNEQFF
abundance: -; j_gene: TRBJ2-3; v_gene: TRBV29-1; d_gene: -; CDR3nt: TGCAGCGGAAAAGAGGGAAGGGCAGATACGCAGTATTTT; CDR3aa: CSGKEGRADTQYF
abundance: -; j_gene: TRBJ2-7; v_gene: TRBV4-3; d_gene: TRBD1; CDR3nt: TGCGCCAGCAGCCCATCGGCGGACAGGAGCTACGAGCAGTACTTC; CDR3aa: CASSPSADRSYEQYF
abundance: -; j_gene: TRBJ2-3; v_gene: TRBV7-9; d_gene: -; CDR3nt: TGTGCCAGCAGCTTAACGGCCGCCACAGATACGCAGTATTTT; CDR3aa: CASSLTAATDTQYF
abundance: -; j_gene: TRBJ2-3; v_gene: TRBV5-6; d_gene: -; CDR3nt: TGTGCCAGCAGCAAAACAGGGAGCACAGATACGCAGTATTTT; CDR3aa: CASSKTGSTDTQYF
abundance: -; j_gene: TRBJ2-3; v_gene: TRBV24-1; d_gene: TRBD1; CDR3nt: TGTGCCACCCAGGGACAGGACACAGATACGCAGTATTTT; CDR3aa: CATQGQDTDTQYF
abundance: -; j_gene: TRBJ1-3; v_gene: TRBV18; d_gene: -; CDR3nt: TGTGCCAGCTCACGGCCTACGGGGACTTCTGGAAACACCATATATTTT; CDR3aa: CASSRPTGTSGNTIYF
abundance: few; j_gene: TRBJ1-1; v_gene: TRBV29-1; d_gene: -; CDR3nt: TGCAGCGTTGTTGTTGGGGGCACTGAAGCTTTCTTT; CDR3aa: CSVVVGGTEAFF
abundance: -; j_gene: TRBJ2-1; v_gene: TRBV7-3; d_gene: -; CDR3nt: TGTGCCAGCAGCCCTCCCGGAGGGTTCAATGAGCAGTTCTTC; CDR3aa: CASSPPGGFNEQFF